The next 25 T cell receptor beta chains were all read from a single sample in a study of Graves' ophthalmopathy and Graves' hyperthyroidism. RNA transcripts were the template, and TCR beta CDR3 regions were amplified from them. RT-PCR in the first round used HTBI primers; a second-round multiplex PCR followed. One entry per CDR3 protein results from TCRdb running MiXCR on the multiplex PCR reads. The sample lists about 240,000 distinct CDR3 sequences; 45% were seen once. What was sequenced was peripheral blood. The receptors derive from an adult man with Graves' ophthalmopathy.

V gene TRBV7-2 combines with J gene TRBJ2-7; D unclear. V gave up 0 bases and J gave up 4 bases, with 13 bases separating them. CDR3 length: 15 amino acids. Germline-derived CDR1 and CDR2 are SGHTA and FQGNSA. The CDR3 region has the DNA TGTGCCAGCAGCTTAGCCCCAGGCCCCCTATACGAGCAGTACTTC. Its protein product is CASSLAPGPLYEQYF.

This clonotype has only one observation. This sequence joins TRBV2 and TRBJ2-1, with 7 bases aligning to TRBD2. J was trimmed by 4 bases and V by 7 bases; bases with no gene match: 4. Germline V gene lookup returns CDR1 SNHLY and CDR2 FYNNEI. CDR3 length: 13 amino acids. The DNA of the CDR3 is TGTGCCAGCACGGATAGCGGGTACAATGAGCAGTTCTTC. Its protein is CASTDSGYNEQFF. Drawing the rest from reference TRBV2 and TRBJ2-1, the complete variable domain is EPEVTQTPSHQVTQMGQEVILRCVPISNHLYFYWYRQILGQKVEFLVSFYNNEISEKSEIFDDQFSVERPDGSNFTLKIRSTKLEDSAMYFCASTDSGYNEQFFGPGTRLTVL.

Only a few counts were recorded for this clonotype. The rearrangement links TRBV19 to TRBJ2-7; D possibly matches TRBD1 or TRBD2 (5 bases each). The V gene lost 2 bases and the J gene lost 2 bases, with 13 bases spanning the gap. This CDR3 is 15 amino acids long. From germline, CDR1 is LNHDA and CDR2 SQIVND (reference sequence). CDR3 nucleotides: TGTGCCAGTAGTATAATCGGGACGGAAGCCTACGAGCAGTACTTC. This gives the protein CASSIIGTEAYEQYF.

This clonotype has only a few counts. V and J are TRBV4-2 and TRBJ1-2; D is ambiguous. Trimming removed 0 bases from V and 2 bases from J, with 10 bases in between. CDR3 size: 15 residues. Germline CDR1 and CDR2: LGHNA and YNFKEQ. This chain's CDR3 is CASSQDRGTNYGYTF. In nucleotides, the CDR3 is TGTGCCAGCAGCCAAGATCGTGGTACGAACTATGGCTACACCTTC.

This clonotype was found a few times. The J gene is TRBJ1-5, the V gene TRBV7-9; D is uncertain. V lost 0 bases and J 3 bases, leaving 6 bases between the germline ends. CDR3 size: 14 residues. The germline V gene has CDR1 SEHNR and CDR2 FQNEAQ (reference sequence). CDR3 DNA: TGTGCCAGCAGCTTAGCGTCGTACAATCAGCCCCAGCATTTT. Encoded protein: CASSLASYNQPQHF. Based on the CDR3 plus reference TRBV7-9 and TRBJ1-5, the full variable domain is DTGVSQNPRHKITKRGQNVTFRCDPISEHNRLYWYRQTLGQGPEFLTYFQNEAQLEKSRLLSDRFSAERPKGSFSTLEIQRTEQGDSAMYLCASSLASYNQPQHFGDGTRLSIL.

The rearrangement joins TRBV19 to TRBJ2-5; 8 bases align to TRBD2. This CDR3 region has 16 residues. CDR1 is LNHDA, CDR2 SQIVND, per germline (reference sequence). V gave up 3 bases and J gave up 0 bases; unmatched junction bases: 6. This chain's CDR3 is CASSMFTSGYQETQYF. The CDR3 DNA is TGTGCCAGTAGTATGTTTACTAGCGGATACCAAGAGACCCAGTACTTC.

This clonotype was counted only a few times. V gene TRBV12-3 or TRBV12-4 combines with J gene TRBJ1-1; D unresolved. The length of the CDR3 is 13 residues. V was trimmed by 7 bases and J by 11 bases, leaving 20 bases between them. CDR3 protein: CASIKERSELAFF. The CDR3 DNA sequence: TGTGCCAGCATCAAGGAGAGGTCTGAATTGGCTTTCTTT.

In this sample, this clonotype turned up many times. The chain is built from TRBV29-1 and TRBJ2-1, with 11 nucleotides matching TRBD2. This CDR3 region has 12 residues. The germline CDR1 and CDR2 sequences are SQVTM and ANQGSEA. Trimming at V came to 4 bases and at J to 15 bases, leaving 8 bases not matched to a gene. The CDR3 loop reads CSVGTSGSVMFF. The CDR3 DNA is TGCAGCGTTGGAACTAGCGGGAGTGTAATGTTCTTC.

V is TRBV5-1 and J is TRBJ2-7; TRBD1 matches 9 bases. This CDR3 spans 17 amino acids. V gave up 4 bases and J gave up 1 base; unmatched junction bases: 12. Germline assignment: CDR1 SGHRS and CDR2 YFSETQ. The CDR3 spells CASSRLSQGAKSYEQYF. The CDR3 DNA sequence: TGCGCCAGCAGCAGATTATCACAGGGGGCGAAGTCCTACGAGCAGTACTTC. The variable domain in full, with the rest retrieved from reference TRBV5-1 and TRBJ2-7, is KAGVTQTPRYLIKTRGQQVTLSCSPISGHRSVSWYQQTPGQGLQFLFEYFSETQRNKGNFPGRFSGRQFSNSRSEMNVSTLELGDSALYLCASSRLSQGAKSYEQYFGPGTRLTVT.

This clonotype was counted between two and nine times. Here the CDR3 reads CAISATEGTGGIGEQYF. CDR3 DNA: TGTGCCATCAGTGCCACCGAGGGGACAGGGGGTATTGGAGAGCAGTACTTC. This chain uses TRBV10-3 with TRBJ2-7, with 11 bases aligning to TRBD1. The germline CDR1 and CDR2 sequences are ENHRY and SYGVKD. This CDR3 spans 17 amino acids. V shed 4 bases, J shed 7 bases, and the junction held 15 bases outside the gene matches.

This clonotype was counted only a few times. V and J are TRBV20-1 and TRBJ1-5; D is ambiguous. The ends were cut back, 3 bases at V and 4 bases at J, with 13 bases in the middle. Germline-derived CDR1 and CDR2 are DFQATT and SNEGSKA (reference sequence). The CDR3 sequence is 14 residues long. The CDR3 DNA is TGCAGTGCTAGTCATGGGAGAGTTAATCAGCCCCAGCATTTT. This encodes CSASHGRVNQPQHF.

This chain links TRBV24-1 with TRBJ2-7; a weak D match, TRBD1 (7 bases). CDR1 is KGHDR and CDR2 is SFDVKD in the germline V gene. V lost 10 bases, J lost 3 bases, and 18 bases lay in between. The CDR3 length is 14 residues. The chain's CDR3 is CATGGRGAVYEQYF. The CDR3 coding sequence is TGTGCCACTGGGGGCAGGGGGGCTGTCTACGAGCAGTACTTC.

This clonotype was detected a few times. The V call is TRBV20-1, the J call TRBJ2-5, with D possibly TRBD2 on 6 matching bases. Trimming removed 3 bases from V and 5 bases from J, with 13 bases in between. This CDR3 region has 13 residues. Looked up from germline, CDR1 is DFQATT and CDR2 is SNEGSKA (reference sequence). CDR3 DNA: TGCAGTGCTAGGAACCGGGAGAGGGAGACCCAGTACTTC. Translating it yields CSARNRERETQYF.

This chain links TRBV9 with TRBJ2-5; 7 positions match TRBD2. The germline V gene encodes CDR1 SGDLS and CDR2 YYNGEE. V lost 4 bases and J lost 5; bases outside the gene matches: 17. The CDR3 totals 17 residues. The CDR3 sequence is CASSIASSGYRGETQYF. CDR3 nucleotides: TGTGCCAGCAGCATAGCTTCTAGCGGATACCGGGGGGAGACCCAGTACTTC.

V gene TRBV7-2 combines with J gene TRBJ2-7; weak D call: TRBD1 (6 bases). Germline CDR1 is SGHTA and CDR2 is FQGNSA. V was pared by 4 bases and J by 0 bases, with 13 bases between. The CDR3 loop spans 15 amino acids. The chain's CDR3 is CASSSDRQSSYEQYF. The CDR3 DNA sequence: TGTGCCAGCAGCTCCGACAGGCAATCCTCCTACGAGCAGTACTTC.

CDR3 sequence: CAISGPSGRAESDQETQYF. In nucleotides, the CDR3 is TGTGCCATCAGTGGTCCTAGCGGGAGGGCCGAGAGTGATCAAGAGACCCAGTACTTC. The rearrangement joins TRBV10-3 to TRBJ2-5, with TRBD2 identical over 12 bases. Germline V lookup: CDR1 ENHRY, CDR2 SYGVKD. The CDR3 runs to 19 residues. Trimming at V came to 4 bases and at J to 2 bases, leaving 14 bases not matched to a gene.

In its sample, this clonotype was seen many times. The chain joins TRBV6-2 or TRBV6-3 to TRBJ1-2; D might be TRBD1 (6 bases). CDR1 MNHEY and CDR2 SVGEGT come from the germline V gene. V lost 8 bases to trimming and J lost 8 bases, with 21 bases between them. This CDR3 comprises 14 residues. CDR3: CASEAGGAIRGYTF. The CDR3, as DNA: TGTGCCAGCGAGGCGGGGGGCGCGATAAGAGGCTACACCTTC.

This clonotype appeared a few times. This chain connects TRBV5-1 to TRBJ1-1; TRBD1 is a possible D gene (6 bases). The CDR3 is made up of 12 amino acids. With 7 bases removed from V and 3 bases from J, the gap between germline ends came to 10 bases. Germline CDR1 SGHRS, CDR2 YFSETQ. The CDR3 protein is CASGRGDTEAFF. The CDR3 DNA sequence: TGCGCCAGCGGAAGGGGGGACACTGAAGCTTTCTTT.

The chain uses TRBV7-4 and TRBJ1-5, with D perhaps matching TRBD1 (5 bases). Per the germline V gene, CDR1 is SGHVT and CDR2 is SQSDAQ. This CDR3 region has 14 residues. Trimming removed 3 bases from V and 3 bases from J, with 9 bases in between. CDR3 nucleotides: TGTGCCAGCAGCTTTTCAGGGTACAATCAGCCCCAGCATTTT. As protein: CASSFSGYNQPQHF.

V is TRBV20-1 and J is TRBJ2-2; D is undetermined. The V end lost 7 bases, the J end lost 0 bases, and 15 bases lay between the germline ends. This CDR3 has 15 residues. Germline lookup yields CDR1 DFQATT and CDR2 SNEGSKA (reference sequence). This CDR3 reads CSVMFRLANTGELFF. CDR3 sequence (DNA): TGCAGTGTTATGTTCCGGCTGGCGAACACCGGGGAGCTGTTTTTT.

The chain has TRBV5-1 and TRBJ2-2, with 8 bases fitting TRBD1. This CDR3 has 15 residues. CDR1 is SGHRS, CDR2 YFSETQ, per germline. The ends lost 2 bases at V and 3 bases at J; junction bases unmatched: 3. The CDR3 spells CASSLGTGYTGELFF. CDR3 DNA sequence: TGCGCCAGCAGCTTAGGGACAGGCTACACCGGGGAGCTGTTTTTT.

J is TRBJ2-7 and V is TRBV7-2; 12 positions match TRBD2. The V and J ends lost 5 bases and 6 bases, in that order; junction bases with no gene match: 8. This CDR3 has 15 amino acids. Germline V gene data show CDR1 as SGHTA and CDR2 as FQGNSA. DNA of the CDR3: TGTGCCAGCAGCCAGCGACTAGCGGGAGTAAGCGAGCAGTACTTC. The encoded protein is CASSQRLAGVSEQYF.

In this sample, this clonotype turned up once. The CDR3 is CASSLGVGSSSGNTIYF. Here the CDR3 DNA reads TGTGCCAGCAGCTTAGGAGTGGGGTCAAGCTCTGGAAACACCATATATTTT. V usage is TRBV7-9 and J usage is TRBJ1-3; D is unresolved. The CDR3 totals 17 residues. Between the trimmed V and J ends, which lost 1 base and 0 bases, there was a span of 13 bases. CDR1 and CDR2 (germline): SEHNR, FQNEAQ (reference sequence).

This clonotype has only a few counts. The chain combines TRBV19 with TRBJ2-7, with D uncertain. V dropped 1 base and J dropped 3 bases, with 10 bases sitting between them. CDR1 and CDR2 (germline): LNHDA, SQIVND (reference sequence). This CDR3 is built from 14 residues. The CDR3 coding sequence is TGTGCCAGTAGTATAGGGGCCGGAAACTACGAGCAGTACTTC. Amino acid sequence: CASSIGAGNYEQYF.

The V and J genes are TRBV7-9 and TRBJ2-5; D may be TRBD2 (6 bases). Per germline, CDR1 SEHNR and CDR2 FQNEAQ (reference sequence). CDR3 length equals 15 residues. The ends were cut back, 5 bases at V and 5 bases at J, with 18 bases in the middle. CDR3 DNA sequence: TGTGCCAGCAGCCCCCGGAGGGGCGGCGAGGAGACCCAGTACTTC. Residues: CASSPRRGGEETQYF. The entire variable domain, with the rest obtained from reference TRBV7-9 and TRBJ2-5, is as follows: DTGVSQNPRHKITKRGQNVTFRCDPISEHNRLYWYRQTLGQGPEFLTYFQNEAQLEKSRLLSDRFSAERPKGSFSTLEIQRTEQGDSAMYLCASSPRRGGEETQYFGPGTRLLVL.